This T cell receptor beta chain was observed in a study of T cell repertoires in cytomegalovirus infection. The study's findings and limits: There were carriers of CMV plus the relevant HLA, and cumulative public TCR beta family frequency identified them. There were HLA-C-restricted CMV-specific TCR beta clonotypes dominating the ex vivo response.

This clonotype was observed many times. Its specificity is not known. TCRdb ran MiXCR on the reads and lists one entry per CDR3 protein. The sample holds about 830,000 distinct CDR3 sequences, about 31% seen once. V was shortened by 5 bases and J by 5 bases, with 15 bases between the two germline ends. This CDR3 is 15 amino acids long. Germline values: CDR1 SGHVS, CDR2 FQNEAQ. The gene calls are TRBV7-8 and TRBJ1-4, with a tentative D call TRBD1 (5 bases). The sequencing here drew on cultured CD8+ T cells from PBMCs, taken from culture after CMV antigen stimulation. The receptor comes from a human donor in good health (CMV status not recorded). Some clones in this sample may be carry-over from other donors' samples. The CDR3 sequence: CASSPLGGRNEKLFF. In nucleotides, the CDR3 is TGTGCCAGCAGCCCTCTCGGGGGGAGAAATGAAAAACTGTTTTTT.